Following are 26 T cell receptor beta chains from one sample sequenced in a study of shared T cell receptors in the human thymus. The protocol was immunoSEQ multiplex PCR, while the TCRdb copy is restricted to in-frame clones and leaves out a portion. The sample holds 550,000 to 800,000 clones, around 85% seen once. This sample also appeared in a second study, on human thymus T cells.

Sample: thymocytes. These receptors were collected from a girl under three years old with a congenital heart defect.

The rearrangement joins TRBV7-9 to TRBJ2-7; 8 bases map to TRBD2. There are 16 residues in the CDR3. CDR1 and CDR2 (germline): SEHNR, FQNEAQ (reference sequence). V shed 4 bases, J shed 6 bases, and the junction held 14 bases outside the gene matches. In nucleotides, the CDR3 is TGTGCCAGCAGCTCCCCCGGGATAGCGGGGCTAGGCGAGCAGTACTTC. Translation gives CASSSPGIAGLGEQYF.

J is TRBJ1-4 and V is TRBV19, with D possibly matching TRBD1 (5 bases). From germline, CDR1 is LNHDA and CDR2 SQIVND (reference sequence). The CDR3 totals 16 residues. Between the trimmed V and J ends, which lost 7 bases and 2 bases, there was a span of 17 bases. CDR3 residues: CASNRSPGDTNEKLFF. CDR3 bases: TGTGCCAGTAATCGGAGCCCGGGGGACACTAATGAAAAACTGTTTTTT.

The V and J genes are TRBV9 and TRBJ2-5; 9 nucleotides match TRBD1. The J call may be wrong; the DNA end is better matched by TRBJ2-7. Germline V gives CDR1 SGDLS, CDR2 YYNGEE. The CDR3 spans 16 residues. Here the CDR3 DNA reads TGTGCCAGCAGCGTCGGCCTGGGACAGGGAGACTACGAGCAGTACTTC. Translated, it gives CASSVGLGQGDYEQYF.

V is TRBV18 and J is TRBJ2-7, with D tentatively TRBD1 (6 bases). The V end was cut by 5 bases, the J end by 1 base, with 15 bases between. The CDR3 consists of 15 residues. Looked up from germline, CDR1 is KGHSH and CDR2 is LQKENI. CDR3 amino acids: CASSSKTGASYEQYF. In DNA, the CDR3 is TGTGCCAGCTCATCGAAGACAGGAGCTTCCTACGAGCAGTACTTC.

This clone has more than one count but fewer than ten. The chain combines TRBV28 with TRBJ2-3, with 11 nucleotides matching TRBD2. J lost 2 bases, V lost 3 bases, and 7 bases had no gene match. Germline CDR1 reads MDHEN; CDR2 reads SYDVKM. CDR3 length equals 17 residues. The CDR3: CASSFLAGGFFTDTQYF. In DNA form, the CDR3 reads TGTGCCAGCAGTTTCTTAGCGGGGGGGTTTTTCACAGATACGCAGTATTTT.

This chain connects TRBV18 to TRBJ1-3; D ambiguous. Germline CDR1 and CDR2: KGHSH and LQKENI. Trimming took off 1 base at V and 0 bases at J, with 4 bases between the two ends. The CDR3 has 14 residues. CDR3 region: CASSPLSSGNTIYF. CDR3 bases: TGTGCCAGCTCACCACTTAGCTCTGGAAACACCATATATTTT.

This clone was detected only a few times. The V call is TRBV5-1, the J call TRBJ1-4, with D unclear. CDR1 is SGHRS and CDR2 is YFSETQ in the germline V gene. Trimming took 5 bases from V and 5 from J, leaving 19 bases between them. The CDR3 runs to 16 residues. The DNA of the CDR3 is TGCGCCAGCAGGCGGGTATCGAACAGAGGGAATGAAAAACTGTTTTTT. This codes for CASRRVSNRGNEKLFF.

The genes are TRBV19 and TRBJ2-5, with D perhaps TRBD2 (6 bases). CDR3 length: 15 amino acids. Trimming took off 5 bases at V and 4 bases at J, with 17 bases between the two ends. Germline-derived CDR1 and CDR2 are LNHDA and SQIVND (reference sequence). The CDR3 reads CASSLGGPNLETQYF. CDR3 coding DNA: TGTGCCAGTAGTCTCGGGGGTCCCAACCTAGAGACCCAGTACTTC.

This chain links TRBV7-9 with TRBJ1-3, with no clear D. The CDR3 is 17 amino acids. The ends were cut back, 5 bases at V and 0 bases at J, with 17 bases in the middle. Germline-derived CDR1 and CDR2 are SEHNR and FQNEAQ (reference sequence). The chain's CDR3 is CASSPHRRSGSGNTIYF. DNA of the CDR3: TGTGCCAGCAGCCCGCACCGTCGCAGCGGCTCTGGAAACACCATATATTTT.

The CDR3 loop is CASGQGYRGVANEQFF. The CDR3 DNA reads as TGCGCCAGCGGACAGGGATACAGGGGAGTAGCTAATGAGCAGTTCTTC. The V and J genes are TRBV10-2 and TRBJ2-1; 8 bases are shared with TRBD1. CDR3 length: 16 amino acids. The germline V gene encodes CDR1 WSHSY and CDR2 SAAADI. Germline trimming cut 8 bases from V and 7 bases from J; bases unmatched to any gene: 16.

This chain connects TRBV27 to TRBJ1-4; weak D call: TRBD1 (5 bases). Per the germline V gene, CDR1 is MNHEY and CDR2 is SMNVEV (reference sequence). This CDR3 region has 14 residues. The V gene lost 6 bases and the J gene lost 8 bases, with 16 bases spanning the gap. Here the CDR3 DNA reads TGTGCCAGCAGCTTCCGGGGGGAAGGGGAAAAACTGTTTTTT. Residues: CASSFRGEGEKLFF.

The chain uses TRBV15 and TRBJ2-2, with 9 positions matching TRBD2. J was trimmed by 4 bases and V by 0 bases; bases with no gene match: 9. CDR3 length equals 18 residues. Germline loops: CDR1 LNHNV, CDR2 YYDKDF (reference sequence). Written as DNA, the CDR3 is TGTGCCACCAGCAGAGATCGGGTACTAGCGGGCCCCACCGGGGAGCTGTTTTTT. Its protein product is CATSRDRVLAGPTGELFF. The variable domain in full, completed from reference TRBV15 and TRBJ2-2, reads DAMVIQNPRYQVTQFGKPVTLSCSQTLNHNVMYWYQQKSSQAPKLLFHYYDKDFNNEADTPDNFQSRRPNTSFCFLDIRSPGLGDTAMYLCATSRDRVLAGPTGELFFGEGSRLTVL.

CDR3 DNA: TGTGCCAGCAGCGTAGAGGGGTCCGACAGCTTACAAGGGAACGGGCAGTACTTC. As protein: CASSVEGSDSLQGNGQYF. The chain joins TRBV9 to TRBJ2-7; D may be TRBD1 (5 bases). The length of the CDR3 is 18 residues. V lost 0 bases and J 9 bases, leaving 28 bases between the germline ends. Germline CDR1 reads SGDLS; CDR2 reads YYNGEE.

In its sample, this clone was seen once. The chain uses TRBV5-8 and TRBJ2-3; possibly TRBD1 for D (6 bases). Germline V CDR1 and CDR2: SGHTS, YDEGEE. Trimming cost V 7 bases and J 3 bases, with 18 bases left between them. CDR3 length: 15 residues. The CDR3, as DNA: TGTGCCAGCCTCCCGGGTAGCAGGGGTACAGATACGCAGTATTTT. It specifies CASLPGSRGTDTQYF.

The V gene is TRBV11-2, the J gene TRBJ1-1; 10 bases agree with TRBD1. Germline CDR1 and CDR2: SGHAT and FQNNGV. The CDR3 extends over 16 amino acids. V shed 1 base, J shed 1 base, and the junction held 3 bases outside the gene matches. The CDR3 region is CASSLGGTGANTEAFF. The CDR3 nucleotides read TGTGCCAGCAGCTTAGGGGGGACAGGGGCGAACACTGAAGCTTTCTTT.

This clone has only one observation. The chain couples TRBV4-3 to TRBJ2-5; a possible D gene is TRBD1 (5 bases). In germline, CDR1 is LGHNA, CDR2 YSLEER. V shed 1 base and J shed 7 bases, with 13 bases lying between them. The CDR3 runs to 14 residues. The CDR3 DNA reads as TGCGCCAGCAGCCAAGGACAGCCCTCGAGGACCCAGTACTTC. Translated: CASSQGQPSRTQYF.

The chain links TRBV7-9 to TRBJ1-1; D is perhaps TRBD1 (5 bases). The V gene's germline CDR1 is SEHNR and CDR2 FQNEAQ (reference sequence). The CDR3 is 12 amino acids. The ends were cut back, 5 bases at V and 8 bases at J, with 12 bases in the middle. The CDR3 bases are TGTGCCAGCAGCGACACAGGCAGGGAAGCTTTCTTT. Its translation: CASSDTGREAFF.

The chain joins TRBV4-1 to TRBJ1-2; a possible D gene is TRBD1 (6 bases). Germline CDR1 MGHRA, CDR2 YSYEKL. There are 14 residues in the CDR3. V was shortened by 2 bases and J by 8 bases, with 15 bases between the two germline ends. CDR3 sequence (DNA): TGCGCCAGCAGCCAAACGGGGGGGGCTTGGGGCTACACCTTC. It encodes CASSQTGGAWGYTF.

V gene TRBV15 combines with J gene TRBJ1-1; weak D call: TRBD1 (5 bases). The CDR3 sequence is 16 residues long. Germline V gene lookup returns CDR1 LNHNV and CDR2 YYDKDF (reference sequence). Trimming left V 3 bases short and J 2 bases short, with 16 bases between. This chain's CDR3 is CATSSYPRELNTEAFF. The CDR3 nucleotides are TGTGCCACCAGCAGTTATCCCAGGGAATTAAACACTGAAGCTTTCTTT. The full variable domain, with the rest looked up from reference TRBV15 and TRBJ1-1, is DAMVIQNPRYQVTQFGKPVTLSCSQTLNHNVMYWYQQKSSQAPKLLFHYYDKDFNNEADTPDNFQSRRPNTSFCFLDIRSPGLGDTAMYLCATSSYPRELNTEAFFGQGTRLTVV.

The CDR3 here is CASSQALGDFYEQYF. CDR3 DNA sequence: TGTGCCAGCAGCCAAGCGCTGGGGGACTTCTACGAGCAGTACTTC. The chain carries TRBV14 and TRBJ2-7; a weak D match, TRBD2 (6 bases). V lost 1 base to trimming and J lost 3 bases, with 13 bases between them. This CDR3 is 15 amino acids long. The germline gives CDR1 SGHDN, CDR2 FVKESK. The full variable domain, in which reference TRBV14 and TRBJ2-7 provide the parts outside the CDR3, is EAGVTQFPSHSVIEKGQTVTLRCDPISGHDNLYWYRRVMGKEIKFLLHFVKESKQDESGMPNNRFLAERTGGTYSTLKVQPAELEDSGVYFCASSQALGDFYEQYFGPGTRLTVT.

This clone was detected once. The J gene is TRBJ1-2, the V gene TRBV6-1; 11 positions agree with TRBD1. Germline V lookup: CDR1 MNHNS, CDR2 SASEGT. V was pared by 5 bases and J by 6 bases, with 5 bases of the junction left unmatched. The CDR3 length is 14 residues. The CDR3 nucleotides read TGTGCCAGCAGTAATTGGACAGGGGGCGATGGCTACACCTTC. Encoded protein: CASSNWTGGDGYTF.

The chain has TRBV6-5 and TRBJ2-3; D unresolved. With 0 bases removed from V and 2 bases from J, the gap between germline ends came to 12 bases. CDR1 MNHEY and CDR2 SVGAGI come from the germline V gene. This CDR3 region has 16 residues. The CDR3 DNA follows: TGTGCCAGCAGTTACTCGATGCGTTTTTACACAGATACGCAGTATTTT. Protein: CASSYSMRFYTDTQYF.

This clone was counted between two and nine times. The rearrangement joins TRBV9 to TRBJ2-2; the D gene is possibly TRBD1 (6 bases). The CDR3 consists of 15 residues. Looked up from germline, CDR1 is SGDLS and CDR2 is YYNGEE. Between the trimmed V and J ends, which lost 0 bases and 2 bases, there was a span of 8 bases. The DNA for the CDR3 is TGTGCCAGCAGCGTAGGACAGGTTAACACCGGGGAGCTGTTTTTT. This codes for CASSVGQVNTGELFF.

The J gene is TRBJ2-1, the V gene TRBV7-8; 7 bases line up with TRBD2. The V segment lost 5 bases and the J segment 6 bases; nucleotides outside the gene matches: 7. CDR1 and CDR2 (germline): SGHVS, FQNEAQ. The CDR3 spans 14 residues. The CDR3 DNA follows: TGTGCCAGCAGCCAACGGCCGGGGGGCAATGAGCAGTTCTTC. It is translated as CASSQRPGGNEQFF.

The chain links TRBV20-1 to TRBJ1-2, with D maybe TRBD1 (6 bases). The CDR3 consists of 11 residues. V dropped 6 bases and J dropped 7 bases, with 12 bases sitting between them. Germline CDR1 DFQATT, CDR2 SNEGSKA (reference sequence). CDR3 region: CSAWGRGGYTF. In nucleotides, the CDR3 is TGCAGTGCATGGGGGCGCGGTGGCTACACCTTC.

The rearrangement joins TRBV28 to TRBJ1-1; D possibly corresponds to TRBD1 (6 bases). V was clipped by 7 bases and J by 4 bases, with 16 bases between them. This CDR3 is 14 amino acids long. Germline V gene data show CDR1 as MDHEN and CDR2 as SYDVKM. DNA for the CDR3: TGTGCCAGCACCAACAGGGTGTCATCCACTGAAGCTTTCTTT. It translates to CASTNRVSSTEAFF.